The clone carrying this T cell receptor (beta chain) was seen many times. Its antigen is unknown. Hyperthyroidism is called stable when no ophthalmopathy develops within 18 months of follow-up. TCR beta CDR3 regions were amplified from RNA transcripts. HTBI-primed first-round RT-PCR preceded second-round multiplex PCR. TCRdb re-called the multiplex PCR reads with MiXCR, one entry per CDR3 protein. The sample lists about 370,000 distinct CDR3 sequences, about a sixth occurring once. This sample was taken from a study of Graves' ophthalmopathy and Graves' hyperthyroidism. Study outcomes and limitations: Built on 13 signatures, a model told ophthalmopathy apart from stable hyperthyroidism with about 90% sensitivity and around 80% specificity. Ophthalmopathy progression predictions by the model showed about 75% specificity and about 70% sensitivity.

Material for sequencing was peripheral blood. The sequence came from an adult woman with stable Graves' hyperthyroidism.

The CDR3 protein is CASSLDRLDGYTEAFF. The CDR3 DNA follows: TGTGCCAGCAGCTTAGATAGGCTCGACGGTTACACTGAAGCTTTCTTT. The gene calls are TRBV11-2 and TRBJ1-1; no reliable D call. The germline V and J ends were trimmed by 0 bases and 3 bases, with 14 bases remaining between them. This CDR3 spans 16 amino acids. The germline V gene encodes CDR1 SGHAT and CDR2 FQNNGV.